The present T cell receptor (beta chain) was sequenced within a study of blood T cell repertoires in COVID-19. Background on the study: Sample material is recorded as cDNA or gDNA derived from T cells, B-cell-depleted T cells, or PBMCs.

In terms of age and location, participants ranged from roughly 18 to 100 years and lived in approximately 24 US areas. Cohorts were assigned according to the clinical history that participants reported. In the original workflow: The authors estimated nucleated cell counts from reference gene primer amplification. Assay: immunoSEQ multiplex PCR; the TCRdb copy retains only in-frame clones and omits some. V and J calls and clone size come straight from that table; D and trimming were deduced from the DNA. The sample carries 200,000 to 250,000 clones, around 86% recorded once. J was trimmed by 10 bases and V by 0 bases; bases with no gene match: 15. Germline CDR1 reads WSHSY; CDR2 reads SAAADI. The CDR3 sequence is 19 residues long.

The rearrangement joins TRBV10-2 to TRBJ1-6; TRBD1 matches at 10 bases. The sequenced sample was PBMCs or T cells enriched from blood (not recorded which). The sequence derives from a woman in her thirties or forties with acute COVID-19. The CDR3 DNA follows: TGCGCCAGCAGTGAGTCGGGCTATCCGGGACAGGGGCGCGGATCACCCCTCCACTTT. This gives the protein CASSESGYPGQGRGSPLHF.